This entry is about one T cell receptor (beta chain). The sample comes from a study of blood T cell repertoires in COVID-19. Sequencing was performed with immunoSEQ multiplex PCR; in TCRdb, only in-frame clones are kept and a portion is missing. Of 100,000 to 150,000 clones listed, 60% to 80% are singletons. The material sequenced was peripheral blood. The sequence was obtained from a woman between 65 and 79 years old with acute or convalescent COVID-19.

The CDR3 loop is CASSQPIAQGAYEQYF. CDR3 in DNA: TGCGCCAGCAGCCAACCCATCGCGCAGGGGGCCTACGAGCAGTACTTC. The J gene is TRBJ2-7, the V gene TRBV4-3, with 7 bases identical to TRBD1. In germline, CDR1 is LGHNA, CDR2 YSLEER. With V trimmed by 2 bases and J by 2 bases, 9 bases remained unmatched. This CDR3 comprises 16 residues.